The 7 T cell receptor beta chains listed next were all sequenced from one sample in a study of T cells after yellow fever vaccination. TCRdb re-derived calls from the 5' RACE reads in MiXCR, one entry per CDR3 protein. The sample records under 550,000 distinct CDR3 sequences, 20% to 25% being singletons. This sample comprised PBMCs, obtained roughly 23 days after the first yellow fever vaccination. These TCRs come from a man younger than 35 who received the YFV17D yellow fever vaccine.

This clonotype was counted between two and nine times. The chain carries TRBV7-2 and TRBJ1-4; 8 nucleotides agree with TRBD1. The CDR3 extends over 17 amino acids. Germline V gene lookup returns CDR1 SGHTA and CDR2 FQGNSA. With 4 bases clipped from V and 7 bases from J, the junction kept 14 bases outside the gene matches. CDR3: CASSSLGQGVRGEKLFF. The CDR3 region has the DNA TGTGCCAGCAGCTCCCTCGGACAGGGAGTAAGAGGTGAAAAACTGTTTTTT.

The V and J genes are TRBV20-1 and TRBJ2-3; TRBD1 matches at 12 bases. The ends lost 5 bases at V and 5 bases at J; junction bases unmatched: 14. The CDR3 has 17 amino acids. Germline CDR1 reads DFQATT; CDR2 reads SNEGSKA (reference sequence). The CDR3 DNA is TGCAGTGCTGCAGGTCTCGGGACAGGGGGCCGGAGAGATACGCAGTATTTT. It translates to CSAAGLGTGGRRDTQYF.

V is TRBV3-1 and J is TRBJ2-7; D unresolved. The length of the CDR3 is 14 residues. With 4 bases removed from V and 0 bases from J, the gap between germline ends came to 10 bases. Germline CDR1 is LGHDT and CDR2 is YNNKEL (reference sequence). CDR3: CASSLVSDSYEQYF. The DNA for the CDR3 is TGTGCCAGCAGCCTTGTCTCGGACTCCTACGAGCAGTACTTC.

This clonotype was detected a few times. The junction does not match germline at one end; this may be a read error. This chain links TRBV24-1 with TRBJ2-2, with TRBD1 as a possible D gene (6 bases). The CDR3 runs 15 residues. The germline V gene encodes CDR1 KGHDR and CDR2 SFDVKD. The CDR3 region has the DNA TGTGCCACCAGTCATTTGGACAGTAACACCGGGGAGCTGTTTTTT. Translating gives CATSHLDSNTGELFF.

This rearrangement joins TRBV6-1 to TRBJ2-1, with TRBD2 identical over 12 bases. Per the germline V gene, CDR1 is MNHNS and CDR2 is SASEGT. CDR3 length: 15 residues. V trimming: 5 bases; J trimming: 8 bases; junction bases outside the gene matches: 7. The CDR3 DNA reads as TGTGCCAGCAGTCGTCCTAGCGGGGGGGCCTATGAGCAGTTCTTC. Protein: CASSRPSGGAYEQFF.

This clonotype has only a few counts. The CDR3 region is CATGRGAGPRDEQYF. CDR3 DNA sequence: TGTGCCACCGGACGGGGGGCTGGACCACGGGACGAGCAGTACTTC. V is TRBV12-3 or TRBV12-4 and J is TRBJ2-7; possible D gene TRBD2, 7 bases. The CDR3 covers 15 residues. V was cut by 10 bases and J by 5 bases, with 24 bases left in between.

This chain links TRBV12-3 or TRBV12-4 with TRBJ2-5; 8 positions agree with TRBD1. The CDR3 is 13 residues long. Unmatched junction bases numbered 5, after V lost 6 bases and J lost 5 bases. In DNA, the CDR3 is TGTGCCAGCAGCCGATACAGGGGGGAGACCCAGTACTTC. Residues: CASSRYRGETQYF.